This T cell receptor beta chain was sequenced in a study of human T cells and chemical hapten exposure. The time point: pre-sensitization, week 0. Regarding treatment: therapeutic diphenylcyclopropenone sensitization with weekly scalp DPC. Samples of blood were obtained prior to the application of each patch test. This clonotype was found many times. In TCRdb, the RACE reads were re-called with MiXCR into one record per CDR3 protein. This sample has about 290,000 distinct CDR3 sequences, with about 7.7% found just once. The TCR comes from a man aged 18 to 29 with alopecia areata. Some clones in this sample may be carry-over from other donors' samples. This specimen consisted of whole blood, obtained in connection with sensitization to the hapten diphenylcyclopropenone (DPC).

CDR3 in DNA: TGTGCCAGCAGTGCTGCGAATGAGCAGTTCTTC. It codes for CASSAANEQFF. This chain links TRBV25-1 with TRBJ2-1; D is unresolved. The V end was cut by 4 bases, the J end by 7 bases, with 5 bases between. Germline V CDR1 and CDR2: MGHDK, SYGVNS. The CDR3 is 11 residues long.